This T cell receptor beta chain originates from a study of cytomegalovirus exposure and HLA in healthy donors. Turning to the study itself: Out of several hundred genotyped donors, about 80% belonged to the Caucasian-associated ancestry cluster.

V trimming: 2 bases; J trimming: 5 bases; junction bases outside the gene matches: 9. The CDR3 length is 16 residues. CDR1 and CDR2 from the germline V gene are SGHNT and YYREEE (reference sequence). Both 60 Vbeta primers and 13 Jbeta primers went into the PCR. Only in-frame clones appear in the TCRdb table, and some are missing; sequencing was by immunoSEQ multiplex PCR. Counted here are roughly 100,000 clones, around four fifths occurring once; the ten biggest clones make up around 2.6%. Study-wide results and limits: Some public TCRs appeared in many individuals, while most sequences were rare. Only CMV serostatus was available as immune exposure information.

Worth noting for this clone: Its antigen remains unidentified.

At sampling all donors were nominally healthy, likely with unrecorded immune exposures. The chain joins TRBV5-4 to TRBJ1-4; 7 bases agree with TRBD1. Material: PBMCs. The TCR was taken from a man aged 35-49 years in good health and CMV-seronegative. CDR3 sequence (DNA): TGTGCCAGCAGCTTCCGAGGGGGCGTCGGGAATGAAAAACTGTTTTTT. It codes for CASSFRGGVGNEKLFF.